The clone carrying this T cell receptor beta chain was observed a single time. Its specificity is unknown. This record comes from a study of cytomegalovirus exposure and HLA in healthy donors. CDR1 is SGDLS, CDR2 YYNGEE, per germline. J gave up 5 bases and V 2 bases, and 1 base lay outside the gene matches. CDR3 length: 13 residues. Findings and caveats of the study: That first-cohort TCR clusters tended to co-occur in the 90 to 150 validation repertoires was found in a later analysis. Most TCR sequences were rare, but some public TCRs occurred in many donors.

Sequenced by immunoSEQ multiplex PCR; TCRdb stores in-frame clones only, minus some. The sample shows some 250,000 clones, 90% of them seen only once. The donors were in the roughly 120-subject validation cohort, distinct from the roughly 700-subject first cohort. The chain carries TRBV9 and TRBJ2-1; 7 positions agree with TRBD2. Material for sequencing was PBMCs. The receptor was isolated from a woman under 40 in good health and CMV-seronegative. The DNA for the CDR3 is TGTGCCAGCAGCGTCCTAGCGGACAATGAGCAGTTCTTC. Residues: CASSVLADNEQFF.